Listed below are T cell receptor beta chains from one sample, sequenced in a study of T-cell reconstitution after alpha-beta-depleted transplantation in children. TCRdb redid the calling of the PCR reads with MiXCR, one entry per CDR3 protein. Among around 580,000 distinct CDR3 sequences listed, roughly 27% were seen once. The material was PBMCs, obtained before TCRalphabeta/CD19-depleted stem cell transplant. These receptors were obtained from a boy under two years old with Wiskott-Aldrich syndrome, due to receive a stem cell transplant. The CDR3 runs from the conserved cysteine through the conserved F or W. Each record gives: CDR3 length, V gene, CDR3 protein.

len: 15
v_gene: TRBV18
CDR3aa: CASSPLPRGGETQYF

len: 15
v_gene: TRBV6-2/TRBV6-3
CDR3aa: CASSYASGQIHEQYF

len: 14
v_gene: TRBV5-1
CDR3aa: CASSLLTPGLEQFF

len: 16
v_gene: TRBV4-1
CDR3aa: CASSQGSSGRAHEQFF

len: 14
v_gene: TRBV5-1
CDR3aa: CASSAYRGQNEQYF

len: 16
v_gene: TRBV24-1
CDR3aa: CATSAGDTLHNQPQHF

len: 14
v_gene: TRBV5-1
CDR3aa: CASSYGDRTAEAFF

len: 16
v_gene: TRBV5-1
CDR3aa: CASSLIWRQRLNEQFF

len: 12
v_gene: TRBV20-1
CDR3aa: CSLGQGTSKQFF

len: 15
v_gene: TRBV6-5
CDR3aa: CASSYSVLTQETQYF

len: 15
v_gene: TRBV5-1
CDR3aa: CASSPGTALNTEAFF

len: 18
v_gene: TRBV27
CDR3aa: CASSLSGSGVRGNQPQHF

len: 14
v_gene: TRBV6-1
CDR3aa: CASVSREDSDTQYF

len: 13
v_gene: TRBV24-1
CDR3aa: CATSDPGRETQYF

len: 16
v_gene: TRBV7-6
CDR3aa: CASSSGLAGYSYEQYF

len: 14
v_gene: TRBV12-3/TRBV12-4
CDR3aa: CASRPPGQNYGYTF

len: 14
v_gene: TRBV6-5
CDR3aa: CASSYSGVTGELFF

len: 16
v_gene: TRBV12-3/TRBV12-4
CDR3aa: CASSLRLSGRRETQYF

len: 15
v_gene: TRBV4-1
CDR3aa: CASSQDGRASYEQYF

len: 15
v_gene: TRBV20-1
CDR3aa: CSASGPSGRSDEQFF

len: 15
v_gene: TRBV6-5
CDR3aa: CASSSGQLMNTEAFF

len: 12
v_gene: TRBV5-1
CDR3aa: CASSLGYTEQFF

len: 12
v_gene: TRBV3-1
CDR3aa: CASSRQSNEQFF

len: 13
v_gene: TRBV5-1
CDR3aa: CASSYREEGELFF

len: 18
v_gene: TRBV5-1
CDR3aa: CASSAGLAGELAKNIQYF

len: 14
v_gene: TRBV6-1
CDR3aa: CASTGTGLNSPLHF

len: 17
v_gene: TRBV7-2
CDR3aa: CASSLARTSGYTDTQYF

len: 14
v_gene: TRBV5-1
CDR3aa: CASSYEGHTGELFF

len: 9
v_gene: TRBV6-1
CDR3aa: CASVDEQFF

len: 14
v_gene: TRBV30
CDR3aa: CAWSRTGSNTEAFF

len: 13
v_gene: TRBV28
CDR3aa: CASSAPAVDTQYF

len: 14
v_gene: TRBV5-1
CDR3aa: CASSLMQSSYEQYF

len: 12
v_gene: TRBV20-1
CDR3aa: CSAPSEADTQYF

len: 12
v_gene: TRBV5-1
CDR3aa: CASSPVLGTQYF

len: 15
v_gene: TRBV5-8
CDR3aa: CASSLVGGGSYEQYF

len: 14
v_gene: TRBV27
CDR3aa: CASSILAAYNEQFF

len: 16
v_gene: TRBV7-6
CDR3aa: CASSTNSGRSYNEQFF

len: 14
v_gene: TRBV28
CDR3aa: CASSFQGTNEKLFF

len: 13
v_gene: TRBV5-1
CDR3aa: CASSPGAPGELFF

len: 15
v_gene: TRBV5-1
CDR3aa: CASSRGRASTGELFF

len: 12
v_gene: TRBV29-1
CDR3aa: CSVGGVNQPQHF

len: 14
v_gene: TRBV12-3/TRBV12-4
CDR3aa: CASSADGPNYGYTF

len: 14
v_gene: TRBV5-1
CDR3aa: CASSLGTSTGELFF

len: 13
v_gene: TRBV20-1
CDR3aa: CSAEISSSYEQYF

len: 15
v_gene: TRBV5-1
CDR3aa: CASSPRRGFQETQYF